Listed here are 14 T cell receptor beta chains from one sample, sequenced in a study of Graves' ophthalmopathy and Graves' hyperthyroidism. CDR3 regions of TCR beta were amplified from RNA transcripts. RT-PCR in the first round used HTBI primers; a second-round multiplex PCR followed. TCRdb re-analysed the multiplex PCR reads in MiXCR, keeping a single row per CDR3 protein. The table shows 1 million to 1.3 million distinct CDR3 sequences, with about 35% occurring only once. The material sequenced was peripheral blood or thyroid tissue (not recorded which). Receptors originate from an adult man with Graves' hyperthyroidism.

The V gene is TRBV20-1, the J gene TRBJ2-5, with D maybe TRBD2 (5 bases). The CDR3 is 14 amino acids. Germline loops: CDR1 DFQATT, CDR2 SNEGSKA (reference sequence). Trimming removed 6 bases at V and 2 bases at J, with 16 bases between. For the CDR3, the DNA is TGCAGTGCATACGACGCACTAGAACAAGAGACCCAGTACTTC. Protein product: CSAYDALEQETQYF.

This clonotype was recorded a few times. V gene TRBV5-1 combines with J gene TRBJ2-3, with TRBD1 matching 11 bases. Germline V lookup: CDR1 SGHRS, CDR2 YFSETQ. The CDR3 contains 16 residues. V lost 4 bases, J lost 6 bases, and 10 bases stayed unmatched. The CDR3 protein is CASSVLGTGGTDTQYF. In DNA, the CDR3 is TGCGCCAGCAGCGTCCTCGGGACAGGGGGTACGGATACGCAGTATTTT. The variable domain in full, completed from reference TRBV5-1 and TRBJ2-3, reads KAGVTQTPRYLIKTRGQQVTLSCSPISGHRSVSWYQQTPGQGLQFLFEYFSETQRNKGNFPGRFSGRQFSNSRSEMNVSTLELGDSALYLCASSVLGTGGTDTQYFGPGTRLTVL.

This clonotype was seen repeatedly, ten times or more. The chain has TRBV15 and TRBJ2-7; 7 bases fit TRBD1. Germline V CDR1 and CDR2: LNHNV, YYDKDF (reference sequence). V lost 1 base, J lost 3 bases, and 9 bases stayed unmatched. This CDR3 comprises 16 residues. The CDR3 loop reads CATSRGVGQVDYEQYF. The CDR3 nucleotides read TGTGCCACCAGCAGAGGTGTCGGACAGGTGGACTACGAGCAGTACTTC.

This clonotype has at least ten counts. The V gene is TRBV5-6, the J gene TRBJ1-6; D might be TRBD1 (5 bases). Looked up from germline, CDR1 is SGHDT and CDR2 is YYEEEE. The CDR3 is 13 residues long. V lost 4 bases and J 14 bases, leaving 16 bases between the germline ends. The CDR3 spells CASSLTAAGTLHF. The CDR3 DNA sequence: TGTGCCAGCAGCCTGACAGCCGCTGGGACCCTCCACTTT.

CDR3 nucleotides: TGCAGCGTTGATTCCGGAACCCGCTCTGGGGCCAACGTCCTGACTTTC. Residues: CSVDSGTRSGANVLTF. J is TRBJ2-6 and V is TRBV29-1; D not certain. CDR1 is SQVTM, CDR2 ANQGSEA, per germline. The CDR3 covers 16 residues. Trimming left V 3 bases short and J 0 bases short, with 12 bases between.

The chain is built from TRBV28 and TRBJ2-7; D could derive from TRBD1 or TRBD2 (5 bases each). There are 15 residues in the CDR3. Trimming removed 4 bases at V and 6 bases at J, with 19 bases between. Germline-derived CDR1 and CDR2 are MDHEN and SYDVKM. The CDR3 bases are TGTGCCAGCAGTTATACCGGGACCTTTAGGAGCGAGCAGTACTTC. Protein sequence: CASSYTGTFRSEQYF. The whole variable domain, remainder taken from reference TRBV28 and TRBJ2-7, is DVKVTQSSRYLVKRTGEKVFLECVQDMDHENMFWYRQDPGLGLRLIYFSYDVKMKEKGDIPEGYSVSREKKERFSLILESASTNQTSMYLCASSYTGTFRSEQYFGPGTRLTVT.

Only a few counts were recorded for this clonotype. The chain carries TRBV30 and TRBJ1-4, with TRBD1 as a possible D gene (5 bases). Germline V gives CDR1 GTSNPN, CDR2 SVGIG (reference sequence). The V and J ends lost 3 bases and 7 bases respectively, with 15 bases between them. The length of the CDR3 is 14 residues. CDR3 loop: CAWSGAREPEKLFF. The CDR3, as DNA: TGTGCCTGGAGCGGCGCCAGGGAGCCTGAAAAACTGTTTTTT.

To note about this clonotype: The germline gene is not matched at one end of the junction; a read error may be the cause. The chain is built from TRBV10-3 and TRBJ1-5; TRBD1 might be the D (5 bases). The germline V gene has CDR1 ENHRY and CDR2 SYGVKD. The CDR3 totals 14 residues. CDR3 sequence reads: CASSGGLAGQPQHF. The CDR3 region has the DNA TGTGCCAGCAGTGGGGGACTAGCGGGACAGCCCCAGCATTTT.

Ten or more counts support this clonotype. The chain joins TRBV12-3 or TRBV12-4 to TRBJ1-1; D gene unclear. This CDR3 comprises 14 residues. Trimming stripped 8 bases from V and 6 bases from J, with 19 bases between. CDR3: CASASKRDRPEAFF. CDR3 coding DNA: TGTGCCAGCGCTTCCAAACGAGATAGACCTGAAGCTTTCTTT.

The DNA of the CDR3 is TGTGCCAGCAGCCGTAACAGGGTTTCACCCCTCCACTTT. This codes for CASSRNRVSPLHF. The J gene is TRBJ1-6, the V gene TRBV7-2; possible D gene TRBD1, 6 bases. V was cut by 5 bases and J by 9 bases, with 11 bases left in between. Germline CDR1 SGHTA, CDR2 FQGNSA. The CDR3 has 13 amino acids. The variable domain in full, completed from reference TRBV7-2 and TRBJ1-6, reads GAGVSQSPSNKVTEKGKDVELRCDPISGHTALYWYRQSLGQGLEFLIYFQGNSAPDKSGLPSDRFSAERTGGSVSTLTIQRTQQEDSAVYLCASSRNRVSPLHFGNGTRLTVT.

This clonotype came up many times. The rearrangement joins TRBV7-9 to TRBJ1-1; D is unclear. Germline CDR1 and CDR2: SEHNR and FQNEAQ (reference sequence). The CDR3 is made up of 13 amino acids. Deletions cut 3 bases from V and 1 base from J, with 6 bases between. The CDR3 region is CASSFGENTEAFF. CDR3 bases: TGTGCCAGCAGCTTCGGTGAGAACACTGAAGCTTTCTTT.

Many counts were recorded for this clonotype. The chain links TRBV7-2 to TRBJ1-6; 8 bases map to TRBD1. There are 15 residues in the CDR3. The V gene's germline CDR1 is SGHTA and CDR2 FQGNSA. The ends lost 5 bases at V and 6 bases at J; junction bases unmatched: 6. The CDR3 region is CASSPGGQGNSPLHF. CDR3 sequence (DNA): TGTGCCAGCAGCCCAGGTGGACAGGGTAATTCACCCCTCCACTTT.

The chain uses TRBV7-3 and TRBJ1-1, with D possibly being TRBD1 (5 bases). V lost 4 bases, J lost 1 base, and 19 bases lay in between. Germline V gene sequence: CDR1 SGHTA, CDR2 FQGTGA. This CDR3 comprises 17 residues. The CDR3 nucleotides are TGTGCCAGCAGCTCCAAAATGGGGCGGGCCTGGAACACTGAAGCTTTCTTT. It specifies CASSSKMGRAWNTEAFF. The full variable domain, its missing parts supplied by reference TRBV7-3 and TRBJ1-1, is GAGVSQTPSNKVTEKGKYVELRCDPISGHTALYWYRQSLGQGPEFLIYFQGTGAADDSGLPNDRFFAVRPEGSVSTLKIQRTERGDSAVYLCASSSKMGRAWNTEAFFGQGTRLTVV.

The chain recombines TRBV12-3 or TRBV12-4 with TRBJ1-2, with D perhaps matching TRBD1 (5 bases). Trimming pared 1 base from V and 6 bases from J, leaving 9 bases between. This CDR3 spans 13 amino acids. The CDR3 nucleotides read TGTGCCAGCAGTTTAGTAGCAGGGCATGGCTACACCTTC. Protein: CASSLVAGHGYTF.